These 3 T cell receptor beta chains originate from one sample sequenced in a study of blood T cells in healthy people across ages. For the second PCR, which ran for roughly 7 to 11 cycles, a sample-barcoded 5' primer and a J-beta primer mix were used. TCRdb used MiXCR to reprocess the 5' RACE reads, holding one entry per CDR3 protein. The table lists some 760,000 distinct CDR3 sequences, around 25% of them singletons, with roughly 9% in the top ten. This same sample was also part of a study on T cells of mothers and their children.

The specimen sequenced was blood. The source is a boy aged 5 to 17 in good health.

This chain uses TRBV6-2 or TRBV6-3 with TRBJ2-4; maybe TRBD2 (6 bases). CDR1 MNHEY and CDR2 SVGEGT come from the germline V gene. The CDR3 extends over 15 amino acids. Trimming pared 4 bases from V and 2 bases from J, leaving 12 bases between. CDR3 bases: TGTGCCAGCAGTTTAGCGGACGGGTCCAAAAACATTCAGTACTTC. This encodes CASSLADGSKNIQYF.

The CDR3, as DNA: TGTGCCAGCAGTTTACGCGGGAGGGCCTTTCCCTACAATGAGCAGTTCTTC. Translated: CASSLRGRAFPYNEQFF. The V gene is TRBV12-3 or TRBV12-4, the J gene TRBJ2-1; TRBD2 agrees at 9 bases. The CDR3 runs 17 residues. Trimming removed 2 bases from V and 2 bases from J; junction bases left unmatched: 7.

CDR3 bases: TGCGCCAGCAGCCTCCTGCGGGGGGGCACAGATACGCAGTATTTT. Its protein product is CASSLLRGGTDTQYF. This chain connects TRBV4-1 to TRBJ2-3; 8 nucleotides agree with TRBD2. Germline CDR1 MGHRA, CDR2 YSYEKL. The length of the CDR3 is 15 residues. V shed 4 bases and J 1 base; nucleotides not matched to a gene: 4.